The 28 T cell receptor beta chains given below trace back to one sample, sequenced in a study of blood T cell repertoires in COVID-19. Profiled with immunoSEQ multiplex PCR; TCRdb holds only in-frame clones, not every one. The repertoire consists of approximately 200,000 clones, with around nine tenths occurring once and the leading ten covering 5.5% to 8%. Sequenced input: peripheral blood. The source of these receptors is a man aged 60 to 69 who had recovered from COVID-19.

The rearrangement uses TRBV20-1 and TRBJ2-3; 14 bases line up with TRBD2. V lost 3 bases to trimming and J lost 4 bases; unmatched junction nucleotides: 12. CDR1 is DFQATT, CDR2 SNEGSKA, per germline (reference sequence). CDR3 length: 18 amino acids. For the CDR3, the DNA is TGCAGTGCTAGTCCGGGACTAGCGGGAGCGGACGGGGCAGATACGCAGTATTTT. Protein: CSASPGLAGADGADTQYF.

Note on this clone: Distinct nucleotide sequences in the sample also encode this CDR3. V is TRBV5-1 and J is TRBJ2-2; 7 nucleotides match TRBD2. CDR1 SGHRS and CDR2 YFSETQ come from the germline V gene. V trimming: 4 bases; J trimming: 4 bases; junction bases outside the gene matches: 1. The length of the CDR3 is 13 residues. CDR3 sequence (DNA): TGCGCCAGCAGCCCGGGGGGCACCGGGGAGCTGTTTTTT. It codes for CASSPGGTGELFF.

The rearrangement joins TRBV19 to TRBJ2-7, with 12 bases matching TRBD2. V gave up 7 bases and J gave up 8 bases; unmatched junction bases: 6. CDR1 LNHDA and CDR2 SQIVND come from the germline V gene (reference sequence). The CDR3 extends over 13 amino acids. The CDR3 is CASMTSGSFKQYF. In DNA form, the CDR3 reads TGTGCCAGTATGACTAGCGGGAGTTTCAAGCAGTACTTC.

V and J are TRBV7-8 and TRBJ1-1; unclear D gene. This CDR3 has 12 residues. Germline V gene data show CDR1 as SGHVS and CDR2 as FQNEAQ. V shed 5 bases and J shed 9 bases, with 13 bases lying between them. In nucleotides, the CDR3 is TGTGCCAGCAGCCCGGACGGAGGACAAGCTTTCTTT. Its protein product is CASSPDGGQAFF.

The rearrangement links TRBV4-2 to TRBJ1-1, with unresolved D. V lost 0 bases and J 0 bases, leaving 8 bases between the germline ends. CDR1 is LGHNA and CDR2 is YNFKEQ in the germline V gene. The CDR3 consists of 15 residues. The CDR3 coding sequence is TGTGCCAGCAGCCAAGATCCGGGAGTGAACACTGAAGCTTTCTTT. This gives the protein CASSQDPGVNTEAFF.

The CDR3 DNA reads as TGTGCCAGCAGCCCCAGCTGGGGCCCCCGCGAGCAGTACTTC. Its translation: CASSPSWGPREQYF. The V gene is TRBV7-2, the J gene TRBJ2-7; D is perhaps TRBD1 (5 bases). The germline V and J ends were trimmed by 5 bases and 6 bases, with 17 bases remaining between them. Germline V gene sequence: CDR1 SGHTA, CDR2 FQGNSA. The CDR3 is 14 residues long.

The chain is built from TRBV3-1 (or the pseudogene TRBV3-2) and TRBJ2-7; D perhaps matches TRBD1 (6 bases). V was clipped by 5 bases and J by 2 bases, with 13 bases between them. Looked up from germline, CDR1 is LGHDT and CDR2 is YNNKEL (reference sequence). The CDR3 covers 14 residues. The CDR3, as DNA: TGTGCCAGCAGCTTTCCGGACAGTGCCTACGAGCAGTACTTC. Its protein is CASSFPDSAYEQYF.

This rearrangement joins TRBV5-1 to TRBJ1-1, with D possibly being TRBD1 (5 bases). Trimming left V 2 bases short and J 4 bases short, with 15 bases between. Per germline, CDR1 SGHRS and CDR2 YFSETQ. This CDR3 contains 15 residues. The CDR3 region is CASSLIAGSGTEAFF. In DNA, the CDR3 is TGCGCCAGCAGCTTAATTGCAGGGTCGGGCACTGAAGCTTTCTTT.

This chain links TRBV6-2 or TRBV6-3 with TRBJ1-3; no firm D call. Trimming removed 6 bases from V and 3 bases from J, with 21 bases in between. CDR1 is MNHEY, CDR2 SVGEGT, per germline. This CDR3 has 17 amino acids. The chain's CDR3 is CASSFAGRAGGGNTIYF. CDR3 nucleotides: TGTGCCAGCAGCTTCGCGGGCCGGGCTGGAGGTGGAAACACCATATATTTT.

V and J are TRBV19 and TRBJ1-1, with a possible D match to TRBD1 (6 bases). Germline CDR1 reads LNHDA; CDR2 reads SQIVND (reference sequence). V lost 7 bases, J lost 2 bases, and 11 bases lay in between. The CDR3 length is 13 residues. CDR3 sequence (DNA): TGTGCCAGTAATTCACAGGGAAACACTGAAGCTTTCTTT. Amino acid sequence: CASNSQGNTEAFF.

The chain uses TRBV4-1 and TRBJ1-2, with a tentative D call TRBD1 (5 bases). Looked up from germline, CDR1 is MGHRA and CDR2 is YSYEKL. V dropped 1 base and J dropped 4 bases, with 13 bases sitting between them. The CDR3 totals 15 residues. In nucleotides, the CDR3 is TGCGCCAGCAGCCAAGTTGGAGGGGCACTCTATGGCTACACCTTC. Its translation is CASSQVGGALYGYTF.

The rearrangement joins TRBV11-3 to TRBJ2-1; 10 bases are shared with TRBD2. The trim removed 5 bases at V and 1 base at J, leaving 8 bases unmatched. This CDR3 spans 17 amino acids. Germline values: CDR1 SGHNT, CDR2 YENEEA. The CDR3 loop is CASSLGAGGPSYNEQFF. The DNA for the CDR3 is TGTGCCAGCAGCCTGGGAGCGGGGGGGCCTTCCTACAATGAGCAGTTCTTC.

The V and J genes are TRBV11-1 and TRBJ2-1, with a weak D call TRBD1 (6 bases). The germline V gene has CDR1 SGHAT and CDR2 FQDESV (reference sequence). The length of the CDR3 is 13 residues. Trimming removed 5 bases from V and 5 bases from J, with 10 bases in between. The CDR3 reads CASSMGHNNEQFF. The DNA of the CDR3 is TGTGCCAGCAGCATGGGACACAACAATGAGCAGTTCTTC.

V and J are TRBV5-6 and TRBJ1-5, with 7 bases aligning to TRBD1. CDR1 is SGHDT and CDR2 is YYEEEE in the germline V gene. The length of the CDR3 is 14 residues. With V trimmed by 2 bases and J by 4 bases, 3 bases remained unmatched. The CDR3 spells CASSLQGNNQPQHF. The CDR3 coding sequence is TGTGCCAGCAGCTTACAGGGGAATAATCAGCCCCAGCATTTT.

The chain recombines TRBV2 with TRBJ2-7, with D uncertain. CDR1 is SNHLY, CDR2 FYNNEI, per germline. The CDR3 contains 12 residues. V lost 2 bases to trimming and J lost 8 bases, with 10 bases between them. CDR3 DNA sequence: TGTGCCAGCAGTGAACTCAAAACAAAGCAGTACTTC. Protein sequence: CASSELKTKQYF.

This chain links TRBV14 with TRBJ2-2; D possibly corresponds to TRBD2 (6 bases). The CDR3 is 15 residues long. CDR1 and CDR2 from the germline V gene are SGHDN and FVKESK. V was clipped by 2 bases and J by 4 bases, with 11 bases between them. The CDR3 nucleotides are TGTGCCAGCAGCCAATATTTCGGGAGCACCGGGGAGCTGTTTTTT. Protein product: CASSQYFGSTGELFF.

This clone was seen just once. This sequence joins TRBV19 and TRBJ1-5; 7 positions match TRBD1. Germline V gene data show CDR1 as LNHDA and CDR2 as SQIVND (reference sequence). Unmatched junction bases numbered 11, after V lost 3 bases and J lost 12 bases. The CDR3 length is 14 residues. The CDR3 bases are TGTGCCAGTAGTATCCGACAGGGCTTTCGGCTCCAGCATTTT. This codes for CASSIRQGFRLQHF. Drawing the rest from reference TRBV19 and TRBJ1-5, the complete variable domain is DGGITQSPKYLFRKEGQNVTLSCEQNLNHDAMYWYRQDPGQGLRLIYYSQIVNDFQKGDIAEGYSVSREKKESFPLTVTSAQKNPTAFYLCASSIRQGFRLQHFGDGTRLSIL.

The chain links TRBV7-7 to TRBJ2-1; TRBD1 is a possible D gene (7 bases). The CDR3 consists of 15 residues. Germline values: CDR1 SSHAT, CDR2 FNYEAQ (reference sequence). V lost 5 bases to trimming and J lost 1 base, with 12 bases between them. CDR3 loop: CASSPAGGSYNEQFF. CDR3 DNA: TGTGCCAGCAGCCCTGCAGGGGGGTCCTACAATGAGCAGTTCTTC.

In its sample, this clone was seen a few times. The V call is TRBV6-5, the J call TRBJ1-5, with D perhaps TRBD1 (6 bases). V lost 0 bases to trimming and J lost 4 bases, with 10 bases between them. This CDR3 is built from 15 residues. CDR1 and CDR2 from the germline V gene are MNHEY and SVGAGI. The CDR3: CASSYSAGANQPQHF. CDR3 bases: TGTGCCAGCAGTTACTCTGCAGGGGCTAATCAGCCCCAGCATTTT.

This sequence joins TRBV12-3 or TRBV12-4 and TRBJ2-5; no clear D gene. V lost 5 bases, J lost 0 bases, and 7 bases lay in between. This CDR3 is 13 amino acids long. CDR3 region: CASSGRYQETQYF. CDR3 in DNA: TGTGCCAGCAGTGGCAGGTACCAAGAGACCCAGTACTTC.

The V call is TRBV7-3, the J call TRBJ2-2; unclear D gene. V dropped 3 bases and J dropped 3 bases, with 5 bases sitting between them. The CDR3 is made up of 13 amino acids. Germline CDR1 and CDR2: SGHTA and FQGTGA. The chain's CDR3 is CASSFSDTGELFF. DNA for the CDR3: TGTGCCAGCAGCTTTAGTGACACCGGGGAGCTGTTTTTT. Looking up the rest from reference TRBV7-3 and TRBJ2-2 gives the full variable domain: GAGVSQTPSNKVTEKGKYVELRCDPISGHTALYWYRQSLGQGPEFLIYFQGTGAADDSGLPNDRFFAVRPEGSVSTLKIQRTERGDSAVYLCASSFSDTGELFFGEGSRLTVL.

V and J are TRBV9 and TRBJ2-7, with 7 bases identical to TRBD2. Germline V gene sequence: CDR1 SGDLS, CDR2 YYNGEE. With 4 bases clipped from V and 3 bases from J, the junction kept 7 bases outside the gene matches. CDR3 size: 14 residues. In nucleotides, the CDR3 is TGTGCCAGCAGCCGCGGGAGTCAAGGCTACGAGCAGTACTTC. Its translation: CASSRGSQGYEQYF.

The chain recombines TRBV18 with TRBJ1-1; D not resolved. The CDR3 sequence is 12 residues long. Per the germline V gene, CDR1 is KGHSH and CDR2 is LQKENI. The germline V and J ends were trimmed by 4 bases and 5 bases, with 8 bases remaining between them. In nucleotides, the CDR3 is TGTGCCAGCTCACTAGAGAGAACTGAAGCTTTCTTT. This sequence encodes CASSLERTEAFF. The entire variable domain, with the rest obtained from reference TRBV18 and TRBJ1-1, is as follows: NAGVMQNPRHLVRRRGQEARLRCSPMKGHSHVYWYRQLPEEGLKFMVYLQKENIIDESGMPKERFSAEFPKEGPSILRIQQVVRGDSAAYFCASSLERTEAFFGQGTRLTVV.

The J gene is TRBJ2-7, the V gene TRBV7-2; 7 bases fit TRBD2. The junction had 2 bases not matched to a gene; V was cut back by 4 bases and J by 2 bases. The CDR3 totals 13 residues. The germline CDR1 and CDR2 sequences are SGHTA and FQGNSA. The CDR3 DNA reads as TGTGCCAGCAGCTGGGGGACTACCTACGAGCAGTACTTC. It is translated as CASSWGTTYEQYF.

The chain carries TRBV14 and TRBJ2-2; 9 bases map to TRBD1. Germline CDR1 SGHDN, CDR2 FVKESK. V lost 6 bases and J lost 4; bases outside the gene matches: 6. There are 15 residues in the CDR3. Here the CDR3 DNA reads TGTGCCAGCAGTCCGACGACAGGGGGCACCGGGGAGCTGTTTTTT. This gives the protein CASSPTTGGTGELFF.

This chain connects TRBV5-8 to TRBJ2-7; 8 nucleotides line up with TRBD2. Germline CDR1 SGHTS, CDR2 YDEGEE. The junction had 16 bases not matched to a gene; V was cut back by 3 bases and J by 5 bases. CDR3 length equals 17 residues. The CDR3 DNA sequence: TGTGCCAGCAGCTCCGGGACAACTCCGGGAGGGCCCCACGAGCAGTACTTC. This gives the protein CASSSGTTPGGPHEQYF.

Written as DNA, the CDR3 is TGTGCCAGCAGCCCGGGAGGAAATGAAAAACTGTTTTTT. Translated: CASSPGGNEKLFF. The genes are TRBV11-2 and TRBJ1-4, with no clear D. The CDR3 spans 13 residues. The germline V and J ends were trimmed by 5 bases and 5 bases, with 9 bases remaining between them. Germline CDR1 SGHAT, CDR2 FQNNGV.

J is TRBJ1-2 and V is TRBV29-1; unclear D gene. Germline V CDR1 and CDR2: SQVTM, ANQGSEA. The CDR3 length is 11 residues. V lost 3 bases, J lost 8 bases, and 10 bases lay in between. DNA of the CDR3: TGCAGCGTTGAGGAGGCCGGGGGCTACACCTTC. Protein: CSVEEAGGYTF.